These 9 T cell receptor beta chains were all obtained from the same sample, sequenced in a study of blood T cell repertoires in COVID-19. The repertoire was sequenced with immunoSEQ multiplex PCR; TCRdb's copy has only in-frame clones and lacks some. The profile shows approximately 85,000 clones, 75% to 90% of them singletons. The source material was peripheral blood. These receptors were obtained from a middle-aged man with active or convalescent COVID-19.

The chain recombines TRBV7-8 with TRBJ1-6, with D possibly TRBD1 on 5 matching bases. V was pared by 5 bases and J by 9 bases, with 17 bases between. The germline CDR1 and CDR2 sequences are SGHVS and FQNEAQ. CDR3 length: 15 amino acids. The CDR3 nucleotides read TGTGCCAGCAGCCAGGGTGTAGGGGAAGGTTCACCCCTCCACTTT. Its protein is CASSQGVGEGSPLHF.

V usage is TRBV11-2 and J usage is TRBJ2-7; D unresolved. Germline V gene lookup returns CDR1 SGHAT and CDR2 FQNNGV. V was clipped by 5 bases and J by 3 bases, with 5 bases between them. CDR3 length equals 11 residues. The CDR3 coding sequence is TGTGCCAGCAGCACGGGCTACGAGCAGTACTTC. Translated: CASSTGYEQYF.

The chain employs TRBV2 and TRBJ2-7; D might be TRBD1 (5 bases). Trimming pared 5 bases from V and 6 bases from J, leaving 11 bases between. The length of the CDR3 is 12 residues. Germline CDR1 SNHLY, CDR2 FYNNEI. This CDR3 reads CASSQGASEQYF. The CDR3 DNA sequence: TGTGCCAGCAGTCAAGGGGCTTCCGAGCAGTACTTC.

The chain carries TRBV6-5 and TRBJ2-7, with 8 bases lining up with TRBD1. The CDR3 is 14 residues long. After removal of 7 bases from V and 4 bases from J, the junction contained 9 bases not matched to a gene. Germline lookup yields CDR1 MNHEY and CDR2 SVGAGI. This CDR3 is CASTAGRTGYEQYF. The CDR3 nucleotides read TGTGCCAGCACTGCTGGCCGGACAGGGTACGAGCAGTACTTC.

The rearrangement uses TRBV19 and TRBJ2-3, with 12 bases lining up with TRBD1. Per the germline V gene, CDR1 is LNHDA and CDR2 is SQIVND (reference sequence). The ends lost 10 bases at V and 1 base at J; junction bases unmatched: 9. CDR3 length: 16 amino acids. The CDR3 here is CATGTGGSRGTDTQYF. The CDR3 DNA sequence: TGTGCCACCGGGACAGGGGGCTCGCGGGGCACAGATACGCAGTATTTT. Looking up the rest from reference TRBV19 and TRBJ2-3 gives the full variable domain: DGGITQSPKYLFRKEGQNVTLSCEQNLNHDAMYWYRQDPGQGLRLIYYSQIVNDFQKGDIAEGYSVSREKKESFPLTVTSAQKNPTAFYLCATGTGGSRGTDTQYFGPGTRLTVL.

The V gene is TRBV7-2, the J gene TRBJ2-7, with 9 bases that match TRBD2. V dropped 5 bases and J dropped 1; count of bases not matched to a gene: 6. The CDR3 has 15 amino acids. Germline V lookup: CDR1 SGHTA, CDR2 FQGNSA. CDR3 in DNA: TGTGCCAGCAGCCCAAGGAGCGGGGGGTCCTACGAGCAGTACTTC. Its translation is CASSPRSGGSYEQYF.

The rearrangement links TRBV6-2 or TRBV6-3 to TRBJ1-1, with 8 bases that match TRBD1. The junction had 7 bases not matched to a gene; V was cut back by 4 bases and J by 3 bases. Germline values: CDR1 MNHEY, CDR2 SVGEGT. The CDR3 extends over 15 amino acids. DNA for the CDR3: TGTGCCAGCAGTTTGCCGGGACAGGTTTACACTGAAGCTTTCTTT. As protein: CASSLPGQVYTEAFF.

V usage is TRBV19 and J usage is TRBJ2-6; 10 positions agree with TRBD1. CDR1 is LNHDA, CDR2 SQIVND, per germline (reference sequence). The CDR3 runs to 19 residues. The V gene end was trimmed by 6 bases and the J gene end by 0 bases; junction bases not matched to a gene: 11. The CDR3 region is CASSPPAWTGGSGANVLTF. Here the CDR3 DNA reads TGTGCCAGTAGCCCGCCCGCCTGGACAGGGGGCTCTGGGGCCAACGTCCTGACTTTC.

The chain couples TRBV3-1 (or the pseudogene TRBV3-2) to TRBJ2-5; D not resolved. CDR3 length: 11 amino acids. Trimming took off 3 bases at V and 5 bases at J, with 4 bases between the two ends. Germline V gene lookup returns CDR1 LGHDT and CDR2 YNNKEL (reference sequence). CDR3 protein: CASSHRETQYF. The DNA of the CDR3 is TGTGCCAGCAGCCATCGGGAGACCCAGTACTTC.